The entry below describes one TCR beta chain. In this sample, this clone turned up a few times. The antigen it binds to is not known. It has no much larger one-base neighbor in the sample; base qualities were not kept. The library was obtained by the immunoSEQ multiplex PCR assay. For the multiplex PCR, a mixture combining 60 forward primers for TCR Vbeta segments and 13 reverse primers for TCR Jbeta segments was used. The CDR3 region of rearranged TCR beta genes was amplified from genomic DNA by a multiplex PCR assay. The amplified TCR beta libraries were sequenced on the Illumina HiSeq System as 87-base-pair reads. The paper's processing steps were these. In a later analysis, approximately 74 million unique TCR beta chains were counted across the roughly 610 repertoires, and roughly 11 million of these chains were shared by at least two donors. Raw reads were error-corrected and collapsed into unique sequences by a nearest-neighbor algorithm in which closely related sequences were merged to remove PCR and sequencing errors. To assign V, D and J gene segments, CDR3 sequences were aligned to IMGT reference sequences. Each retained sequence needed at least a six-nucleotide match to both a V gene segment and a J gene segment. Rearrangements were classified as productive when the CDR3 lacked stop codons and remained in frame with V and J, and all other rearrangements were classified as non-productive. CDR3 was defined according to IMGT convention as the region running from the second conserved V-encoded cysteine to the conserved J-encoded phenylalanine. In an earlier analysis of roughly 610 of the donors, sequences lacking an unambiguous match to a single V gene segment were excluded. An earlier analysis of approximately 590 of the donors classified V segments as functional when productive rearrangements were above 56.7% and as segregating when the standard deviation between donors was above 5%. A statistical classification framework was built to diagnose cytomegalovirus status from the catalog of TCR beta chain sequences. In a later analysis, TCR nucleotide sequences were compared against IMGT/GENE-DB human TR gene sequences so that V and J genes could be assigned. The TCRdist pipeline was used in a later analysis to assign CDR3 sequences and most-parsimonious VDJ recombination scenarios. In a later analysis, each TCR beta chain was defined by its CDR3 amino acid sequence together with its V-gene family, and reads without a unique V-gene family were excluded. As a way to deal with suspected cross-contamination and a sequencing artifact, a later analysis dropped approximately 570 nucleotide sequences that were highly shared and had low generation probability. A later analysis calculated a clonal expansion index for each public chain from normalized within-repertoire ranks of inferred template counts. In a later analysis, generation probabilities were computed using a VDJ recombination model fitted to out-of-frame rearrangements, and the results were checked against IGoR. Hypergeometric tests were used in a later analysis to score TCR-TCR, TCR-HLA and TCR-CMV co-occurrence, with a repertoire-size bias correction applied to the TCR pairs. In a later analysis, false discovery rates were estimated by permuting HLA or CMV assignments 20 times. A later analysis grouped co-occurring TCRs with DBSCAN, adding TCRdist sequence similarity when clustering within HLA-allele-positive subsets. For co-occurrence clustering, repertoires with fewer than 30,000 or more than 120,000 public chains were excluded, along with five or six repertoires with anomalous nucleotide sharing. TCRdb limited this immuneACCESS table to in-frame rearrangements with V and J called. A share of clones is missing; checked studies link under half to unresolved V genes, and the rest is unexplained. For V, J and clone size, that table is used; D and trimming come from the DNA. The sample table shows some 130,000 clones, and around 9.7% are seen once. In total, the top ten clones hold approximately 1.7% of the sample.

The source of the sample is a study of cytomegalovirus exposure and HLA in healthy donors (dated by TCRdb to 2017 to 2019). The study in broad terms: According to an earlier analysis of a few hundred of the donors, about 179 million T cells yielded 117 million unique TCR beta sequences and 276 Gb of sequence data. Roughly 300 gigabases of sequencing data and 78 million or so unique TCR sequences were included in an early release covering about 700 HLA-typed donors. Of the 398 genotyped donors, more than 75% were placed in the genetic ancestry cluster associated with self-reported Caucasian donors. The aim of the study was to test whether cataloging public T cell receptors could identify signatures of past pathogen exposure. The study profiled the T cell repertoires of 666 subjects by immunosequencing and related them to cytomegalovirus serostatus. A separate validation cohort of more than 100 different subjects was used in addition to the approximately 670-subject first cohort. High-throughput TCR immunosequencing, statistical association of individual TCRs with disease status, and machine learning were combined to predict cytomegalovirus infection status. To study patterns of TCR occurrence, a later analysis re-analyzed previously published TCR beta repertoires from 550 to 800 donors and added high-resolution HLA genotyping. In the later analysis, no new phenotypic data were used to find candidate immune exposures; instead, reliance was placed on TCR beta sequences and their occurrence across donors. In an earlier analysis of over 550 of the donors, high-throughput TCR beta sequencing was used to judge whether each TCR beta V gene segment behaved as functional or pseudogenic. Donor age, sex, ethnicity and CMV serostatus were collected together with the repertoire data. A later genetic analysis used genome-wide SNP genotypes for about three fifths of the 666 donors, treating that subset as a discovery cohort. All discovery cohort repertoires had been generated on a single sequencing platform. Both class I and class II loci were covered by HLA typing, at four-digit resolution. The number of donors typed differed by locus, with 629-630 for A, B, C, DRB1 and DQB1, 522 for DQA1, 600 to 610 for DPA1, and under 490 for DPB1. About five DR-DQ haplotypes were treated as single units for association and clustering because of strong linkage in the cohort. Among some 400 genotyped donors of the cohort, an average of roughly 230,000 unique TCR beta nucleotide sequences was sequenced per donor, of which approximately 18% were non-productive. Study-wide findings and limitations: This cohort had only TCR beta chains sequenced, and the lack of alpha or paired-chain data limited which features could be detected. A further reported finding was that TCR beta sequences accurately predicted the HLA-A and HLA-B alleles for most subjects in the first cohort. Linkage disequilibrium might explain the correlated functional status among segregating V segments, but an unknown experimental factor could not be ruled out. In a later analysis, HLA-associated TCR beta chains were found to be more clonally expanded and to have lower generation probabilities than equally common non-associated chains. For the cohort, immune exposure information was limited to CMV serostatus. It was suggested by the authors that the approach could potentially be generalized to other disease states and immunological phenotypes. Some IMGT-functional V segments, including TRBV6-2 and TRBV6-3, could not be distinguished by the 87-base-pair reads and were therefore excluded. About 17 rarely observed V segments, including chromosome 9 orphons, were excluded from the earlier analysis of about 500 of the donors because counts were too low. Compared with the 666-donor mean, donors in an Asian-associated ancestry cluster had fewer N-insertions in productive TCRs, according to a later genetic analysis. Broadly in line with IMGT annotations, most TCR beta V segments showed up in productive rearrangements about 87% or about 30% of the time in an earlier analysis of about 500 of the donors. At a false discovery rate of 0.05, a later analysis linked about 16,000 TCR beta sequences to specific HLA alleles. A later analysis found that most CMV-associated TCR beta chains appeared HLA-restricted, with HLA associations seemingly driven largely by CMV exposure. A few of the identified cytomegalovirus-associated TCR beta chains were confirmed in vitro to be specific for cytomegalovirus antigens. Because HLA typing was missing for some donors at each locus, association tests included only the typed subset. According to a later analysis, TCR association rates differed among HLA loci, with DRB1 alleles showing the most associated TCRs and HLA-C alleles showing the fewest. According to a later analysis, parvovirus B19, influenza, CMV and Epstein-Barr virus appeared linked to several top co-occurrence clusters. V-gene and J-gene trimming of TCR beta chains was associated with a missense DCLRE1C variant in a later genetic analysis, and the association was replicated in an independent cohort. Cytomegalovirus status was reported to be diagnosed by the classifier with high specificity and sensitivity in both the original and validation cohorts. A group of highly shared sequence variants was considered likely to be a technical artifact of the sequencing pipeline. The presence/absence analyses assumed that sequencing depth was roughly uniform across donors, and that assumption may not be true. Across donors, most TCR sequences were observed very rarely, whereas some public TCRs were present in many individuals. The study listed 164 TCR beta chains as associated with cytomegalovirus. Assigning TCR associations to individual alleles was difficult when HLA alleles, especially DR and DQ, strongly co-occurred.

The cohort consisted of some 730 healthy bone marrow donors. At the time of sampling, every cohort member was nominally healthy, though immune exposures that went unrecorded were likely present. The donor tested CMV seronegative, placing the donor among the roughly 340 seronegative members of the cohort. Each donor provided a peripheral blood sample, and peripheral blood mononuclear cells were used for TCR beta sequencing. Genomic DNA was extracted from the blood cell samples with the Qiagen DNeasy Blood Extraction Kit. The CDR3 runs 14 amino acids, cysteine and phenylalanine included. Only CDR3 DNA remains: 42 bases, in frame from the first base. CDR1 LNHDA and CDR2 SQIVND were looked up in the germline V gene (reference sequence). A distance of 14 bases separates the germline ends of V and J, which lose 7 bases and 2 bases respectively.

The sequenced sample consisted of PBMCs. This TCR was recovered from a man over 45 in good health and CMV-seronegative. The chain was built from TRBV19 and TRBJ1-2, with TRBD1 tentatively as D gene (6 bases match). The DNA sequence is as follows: TGTGCCAGTACGGTTGGGGGCAACAACTATGGCTACACCTTC. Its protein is CASTVGGNNYGYTF.